These 10 T cell receptor beta chains share one sample of origin, sequenced in a study of chemoradiotherapy in HPV16-positive cancers. Data came from immunoSEQ multiplex PCR; TCRdb stores just in-frame clones and leaves some out. Of hundreds of clones in the sample, around 80% were seen once. The material was tumor tissue, obtained from a patient who underwent chemoradiotherapy. The receptors were sampled from a human donor with HPV-associated anogenital cancer.

The rearrangement links TRBV10-3 to TRBJ1-1, with unresolved D. V lost 6 bases, J lost 1 base, and 9 bases lay in between. Per germline, CDR1 ENHRY and CDR2 SYGVKD. The CDR3 is 13 residues long. Here the CDR3 reads CAIRQASNTEAFF. CDR3 nucleotides: TGTGCCATCAGGCAGGCGTCGAACACTGAAGCTTTCTTT.

The chain couples TRBV5-6 to TRBJ1-4; no reliable D call. The V and J ends lost 4 bases and 5 bases respectively, with 9 bases between them. Per the germline V gene, CDR1 is SGHDT and CDR2 is YYEEEE. The CDR3 length is 13 residues. The CDR3 nucleotides are TGTGCCAGCAGCCTCCAGTTCAATGAAAAACTGTTTTTT. Translating it yields CASSLQFNEKLFF.

V usage is TRBV7-9 and J usage is TRBJ1-2; D gene ambiguous. Trimming took 5 bases from V and 3 from J, leaving 10 bases between them. This CDR3 spans 13 amino acids. CDR1 and CDR2 (germline): SEHNR, FQNEAQ (reference sequence). The CDR3 DNA sequence: TGTGCCAGCAGCCGCGCGGGAGACTATGGCTACACCTTC. It encodes CASSRAGDYGYTF.

V gene TRBV19 combines with J gene TRBJ2-1, with D hard to call. The V gene's germline CDR1 is LNHDA and CDR2 SQIVND (reference sequence). The CDR3 spans 16 residues. The V and J ends lost 5 bases and 0 bases respectively, with 14 bases between them. CDR3 protein: CASSQTGRPSYNEQFF. The CDR3 region has the DNA TGTGCCAGTAGTCAAACGGGCCGACCCTCCTACAATGAGCAGTTCTTC.

This rearrangement joins TRBV21-1 to TRBJ2-7; the table calls TRBD1, which could not be checked here. TRBV21-1 is described as a pseudogene. This CDR3 contains 13 residues. In nucleotides, the CDR3 is TGTGCCAGCCCTAGGACAGGGGTATACGAGCAGTACGTC. Its protein is CASPRTGVYEQYV.

The chain is built from TRBV6-1 and TRBJ2-4; 9 bases map to TRBD1. Germline trimming cut 5 bases from V and 7 bases from J; bases unmatched to any gene: 6. Germline CDR1 is MNHNS and CDR2 is SASEGT. The CDR3 has 14 amino acids. CDR3 in amino acids: CASSTSGQGNIQYF. The CDR3 coding sequence is TGTGCCAGCAGTACCTCTGGACAGGGGAACATTCAGTACTTC.

This clone was observed a few times. V gene TRBV5-3 combines with J gene TRBJ2-7; D possibly uses TRBD1 or TRBD2 (5 bases each). TRBV5-3 is designated an ORF whose function remains uncertain. The CDR3 loop spans 11 amino acids. V was shortened by 8 bases and J by 11 bases, with 17 bases between the two germline ends. CDR3 in amino acids: CARNLPGREYF. CDR3 sequence (DNA): TGTGCCAGGAACCTACCGGGACGTGAGTACTTC.

The chain has TRBV28 and TRBJ2-5, with D tentatively TRBD2 (6 bases). Matching the DNA end better, TRBJ2-7 makes the J call doubtful. The CDR3 is 15 residues long. The germline V gene has CDR1 MDHEN and CDR2 SYDVKM. The CDR3 DNA is TGTGCCAGCAGTTTGGGGACCCGGAGGGCCTACGAGCAGTACTTC. Translating it yields CASSLGTRRAYEQYF.

There are a few counts of this clone. The rearrangement joins TRBV9 to TRBJ1-2, with TRBD1 matching over 10 bases. Germline CDR1 SGDLS, CDR2 YYNGEE. Trimming cost V 0 bases and J 3 bases; bases outside gene matches: 8. The CDR3 sequence is 17 residues long. The CDR3 sequence is CASSVGRQGANYYGYTF. CDR3 DNA: TGTGCCAGCAGCGTAGGCAGACAGGGGGCTAACTACTATGGCTACACCTTC.

This sequence joins TRBV28 and TRBJ1-1; possibly TRBD1 for D (6 bases). V lost 8 bases and J lost 1, with 17 bases in between. CDR3 size: 15 residues. CDR1 is MDHEN and CDR2 is SYDVKM in the germline V gene. CDR3 amino acids: CASYHSGTQNTEAFF. The DNA of the CDR3 is TGTGCCAGCTATCATTCCGGGACACAGAACACTGAAGCTTTCTTT.